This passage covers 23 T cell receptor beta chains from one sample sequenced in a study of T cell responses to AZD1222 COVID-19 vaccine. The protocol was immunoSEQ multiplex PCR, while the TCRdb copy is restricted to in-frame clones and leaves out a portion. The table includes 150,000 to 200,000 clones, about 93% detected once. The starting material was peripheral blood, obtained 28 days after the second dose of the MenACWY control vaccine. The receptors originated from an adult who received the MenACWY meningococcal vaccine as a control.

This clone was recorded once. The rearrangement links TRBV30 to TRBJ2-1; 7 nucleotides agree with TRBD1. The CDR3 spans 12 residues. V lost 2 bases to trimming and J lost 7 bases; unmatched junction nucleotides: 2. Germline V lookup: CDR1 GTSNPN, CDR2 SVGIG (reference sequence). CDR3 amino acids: CAWSRQGNEQFF. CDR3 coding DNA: TGTGCCTGGAGTCGACAGGGAAATGAGCAGTTCTTC.

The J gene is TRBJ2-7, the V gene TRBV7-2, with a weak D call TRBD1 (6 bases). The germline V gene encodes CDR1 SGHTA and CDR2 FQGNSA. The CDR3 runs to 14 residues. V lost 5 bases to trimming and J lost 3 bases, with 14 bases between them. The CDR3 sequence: CASSGGTGNYEQYF. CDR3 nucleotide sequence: TGTGCCAGCAGCGGAGGTACAGGGAACTACGAGCAGTACTTC. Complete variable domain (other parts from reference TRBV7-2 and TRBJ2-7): GAGVSQSPSNKVTEKGKDVELRCDPISGHTALYWYRQSLGQGLEFLIYFQGNSAPDKSGLPSDRFSAERTGGSVSTLTIQRTQQEDSAVYLCASSGGTGNYEQYFGPGTRLTVT.

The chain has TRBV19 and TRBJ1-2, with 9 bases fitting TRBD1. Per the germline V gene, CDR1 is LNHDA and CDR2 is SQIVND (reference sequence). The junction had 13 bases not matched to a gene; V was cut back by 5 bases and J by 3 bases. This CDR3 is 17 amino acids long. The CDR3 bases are TGTGCCAGTAGTTTCCCGGGCGGGACAGGGTCGGACTATGGCTACACCTTC. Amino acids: CASSFPGGTGSDYGYTF.

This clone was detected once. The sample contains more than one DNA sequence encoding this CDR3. The CDR3 DNA sequence: TGTGCCAGTAGCCGGGACCGCGGAAACACCATATATTTT. It is translated as CASSRDRGNTIYF. The gene calls are TRBV19 and TRBJ1-3; maybe TRBD1 (5 bases). This CDR3 region has 13 residues. V lost 6 bases and J 4 bases, leaving 10 bases between the germline ends. Germline V CDR1 and CDR2: LNHDA, SQIVND (reference sequence).

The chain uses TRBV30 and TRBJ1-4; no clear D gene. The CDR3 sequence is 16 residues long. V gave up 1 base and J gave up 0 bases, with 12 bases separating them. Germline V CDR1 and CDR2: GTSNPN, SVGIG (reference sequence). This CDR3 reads CAWSGATFATNEKLFF. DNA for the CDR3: TGTGCCTGGAGTGGGGCAACTTTTGCAACTAATGAAAAACTGTTTTTT.

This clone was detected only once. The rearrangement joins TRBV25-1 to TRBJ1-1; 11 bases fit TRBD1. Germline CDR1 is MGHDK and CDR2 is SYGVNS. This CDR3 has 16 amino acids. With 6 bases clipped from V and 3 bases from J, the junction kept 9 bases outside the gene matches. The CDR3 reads CASRRDPGQGDTEAFF. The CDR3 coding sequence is TGTGCCAGCAGGAGAGACCCGGGACAGGGGGACACTGAAGCTTTCTTT.

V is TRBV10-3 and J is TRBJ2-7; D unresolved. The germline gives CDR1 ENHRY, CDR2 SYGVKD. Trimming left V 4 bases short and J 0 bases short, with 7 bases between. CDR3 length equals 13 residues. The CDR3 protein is CAISALNSYEQYF. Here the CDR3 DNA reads TGTGCCATCAGTGCGCTGAACTCCTACGAGCAGTACTTC.

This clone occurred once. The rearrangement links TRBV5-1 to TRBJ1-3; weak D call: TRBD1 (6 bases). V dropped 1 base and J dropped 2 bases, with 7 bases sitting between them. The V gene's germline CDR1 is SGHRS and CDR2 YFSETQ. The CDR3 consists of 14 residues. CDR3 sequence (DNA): TGCGCCAGCAGCTTGCAGGGGACTGGAAACACCATATATTTT. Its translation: CASSLQGTGNTIYF.

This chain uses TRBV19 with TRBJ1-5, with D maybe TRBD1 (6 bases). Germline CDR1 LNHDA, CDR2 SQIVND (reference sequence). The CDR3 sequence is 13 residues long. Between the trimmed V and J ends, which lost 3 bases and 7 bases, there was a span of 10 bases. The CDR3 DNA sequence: TGTGCCAGTAGTATTGGGGGGCAACAGCCCCAGCATTTT. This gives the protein CASSIGGQQPQHF.

The CDR3, as DNA: TGTGCCAGCTCACCGCCGGGACAGGGGCCCACCGGGGAGCTGTTTTTT. Its translation: CASSPPGQGPTGELFF. The V and J genes are TRBV18 and TRBJ2-2, with 10 bases that match TRBD1. Germline values: CDR1 KGHSH, CDR2 LQKENI. J lost 4 bases, V lost 3 bases, and 5 bases had no gene match. The CDR3 loop spans 16 amino acids. The complete variable domain, with remaining parts taken from reference TRBV18 and TRBJ2-2, reads NAGVMQNPRHLVRRRGQEARLRCSPMKGHSHVYWYRQLPEEGLKFMVYLQKENIIDESGMPKERFSAEFPKEGPSILRIQQVVRGDSAAYFCASSPPGQGPTGELFFGEGSRLTVL.

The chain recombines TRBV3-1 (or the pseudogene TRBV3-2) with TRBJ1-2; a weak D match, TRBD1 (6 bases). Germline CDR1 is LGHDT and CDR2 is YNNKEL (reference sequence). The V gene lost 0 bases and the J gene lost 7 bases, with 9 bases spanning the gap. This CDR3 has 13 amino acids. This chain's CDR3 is CASSQEQGGGYTF. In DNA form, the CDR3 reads TGTGCCAGCAGCCAAGAACAGGGTGGTGGCTACACCTTC.

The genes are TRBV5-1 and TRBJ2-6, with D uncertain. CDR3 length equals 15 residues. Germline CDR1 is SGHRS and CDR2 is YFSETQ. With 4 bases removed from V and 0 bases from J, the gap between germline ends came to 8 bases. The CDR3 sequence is CASSPPGSGANVLTF. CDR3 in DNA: TGCGCCAGCAGCCCCCCGGGCTCTGGGGCCAACGTCCTGACTTTC.

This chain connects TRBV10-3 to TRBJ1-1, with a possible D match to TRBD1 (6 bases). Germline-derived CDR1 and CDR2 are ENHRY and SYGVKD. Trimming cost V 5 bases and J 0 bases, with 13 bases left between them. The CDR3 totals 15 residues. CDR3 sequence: CAISKGQLLNTEAFF. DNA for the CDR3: TGTGCCATCAGTAAAGGACAGCTTTTGAACACTGAAGCTTTCTTT.

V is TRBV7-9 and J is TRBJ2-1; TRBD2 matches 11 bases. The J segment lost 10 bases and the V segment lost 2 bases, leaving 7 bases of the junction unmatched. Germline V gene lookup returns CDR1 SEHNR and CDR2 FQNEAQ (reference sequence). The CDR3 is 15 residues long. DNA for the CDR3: TGTGCCAGCAGCTTATGGGCTAGCGGGGGGCCGGAGCAGTTCTTC. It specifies CASSLWASGGPEQFF.

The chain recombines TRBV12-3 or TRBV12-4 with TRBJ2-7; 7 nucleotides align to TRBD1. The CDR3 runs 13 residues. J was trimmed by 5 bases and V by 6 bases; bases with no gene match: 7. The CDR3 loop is CASSRQGRNEQYF. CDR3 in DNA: TGTGCCAGCAGCCGACAGGGCAGGAACGAGCAGTACTTC.

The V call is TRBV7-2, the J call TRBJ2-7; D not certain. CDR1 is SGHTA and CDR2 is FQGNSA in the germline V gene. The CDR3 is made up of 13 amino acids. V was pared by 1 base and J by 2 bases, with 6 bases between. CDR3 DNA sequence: TGTGCCAGCAGCTTAGACCAGGCCTACGAGCAGTACTTC. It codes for CASSLDQAYEQYF.

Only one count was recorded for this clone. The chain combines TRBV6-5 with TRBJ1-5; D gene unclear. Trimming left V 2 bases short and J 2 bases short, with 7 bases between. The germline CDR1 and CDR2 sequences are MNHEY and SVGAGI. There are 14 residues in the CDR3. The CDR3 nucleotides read TGTGCCAGCAGTTACAGGGTCGGCAATCAGCCCCAGCATTTT. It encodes CASSYRVGNQPQHF.

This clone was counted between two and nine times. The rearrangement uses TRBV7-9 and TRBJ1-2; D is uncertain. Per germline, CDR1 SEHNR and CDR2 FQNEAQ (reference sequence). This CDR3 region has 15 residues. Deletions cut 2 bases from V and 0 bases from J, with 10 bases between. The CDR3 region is CASSLFGSANYGYTF. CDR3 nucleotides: TGTGCCAGCAGCTTATTCGGGTCGGCTAACTATGGCTACACCTTC.

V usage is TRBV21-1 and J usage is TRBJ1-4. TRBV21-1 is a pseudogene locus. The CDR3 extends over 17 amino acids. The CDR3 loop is CASSASTVVPTNEKLFF. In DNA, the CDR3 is TGTGCCAGCAGCGCCTCTACCGTCGTACCAACTAATGAAAAACTGTTTTTT.

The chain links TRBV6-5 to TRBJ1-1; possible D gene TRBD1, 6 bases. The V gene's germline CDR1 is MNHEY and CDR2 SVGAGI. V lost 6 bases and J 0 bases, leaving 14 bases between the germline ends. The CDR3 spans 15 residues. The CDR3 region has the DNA TGTGCCAGCAGCTACGACAGGTTCATGAACACTGAAGCTTTCTTT. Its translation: CASSYDRFMNTEAFF.

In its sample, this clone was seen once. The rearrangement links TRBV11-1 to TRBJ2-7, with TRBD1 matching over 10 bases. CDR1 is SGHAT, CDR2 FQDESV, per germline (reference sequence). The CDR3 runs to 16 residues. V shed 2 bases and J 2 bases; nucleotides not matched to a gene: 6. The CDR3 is CASSLSRDRGPYEQYF. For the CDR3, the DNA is TGTGCCAGCAGCTTATCTAGGGACAGGGGCCCCTACGAGCAGTACTTC.

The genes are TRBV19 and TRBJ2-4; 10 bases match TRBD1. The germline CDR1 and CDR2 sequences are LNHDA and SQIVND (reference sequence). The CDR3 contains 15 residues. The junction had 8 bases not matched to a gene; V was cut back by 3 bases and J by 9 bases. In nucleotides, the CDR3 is TGTGCCAGTAGTATCCGACAGGGGGCGGCGGGCATTCAGTACTTC. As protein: CASSIRQGAAGIQYF.

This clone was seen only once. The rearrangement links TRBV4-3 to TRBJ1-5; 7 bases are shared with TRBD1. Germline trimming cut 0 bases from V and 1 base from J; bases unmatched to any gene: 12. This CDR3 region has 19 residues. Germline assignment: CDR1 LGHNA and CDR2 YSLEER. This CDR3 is CASSQEGPYRGSSNQPQHF. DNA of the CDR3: TGCGCCAGCAGCCAAGAGGGGCCCTACAGGGGATCGAGCAATCAGCCCCAGCATTTT.